The 27 T cell receptor beta chains reported below all come from one sample, sequenced in a study of Ad26.COV2.S vaccination and SARS-CoV-2 variants. Treatment described: roughly 20 received Ad26.COV2.S at low or high dose, single or two shots; 5 received placebo; per-sample allocation not given. The samples date from day 63 after the first vaccine or placebo injection. The method was immunoSEQ multiplex PCR; TCRdb's version includes in-frame clones alone and lacks a portion of them. Of some 420,000 clones listed, around 87% were seen once; the top ten hold less than 4%. This sample comprised peripheral blood, obtained in a trial of Ad26.COV2.S vaccine versus placebo. The receptors shown here come from a person between 18 and 59 years old who received the Ad26.COV2.S COVID-19 vaccine or a placebo.

This chain connects TRBV19 to TRBJ2-1, with TRBD2 matching 15 bases. CDR1 is LNHDA and CDR2 is SQIVND in the germline V gene (reference sequence). Germline trimming cut 3 bases from V and 12 bases from J; bases unmatched to any gene: 9. The CDR3 runs 16 residues. The CDR3 DNA is TGTGCCAGTAGTATGCTCCGCCCGGGACTAGCGGGGGGGCAGTTCTTC. Translation gives CASSMLRPGLAGGQFF.

V usage is TRBV11-2 and J usage is TRBJ2-1, with D possibly being TRBD1 (6 bases). CDR1 and CDR2 from the germline V gene are SGHAT and FQNNGV. V dropped 1 base and J dropped 10 bases, with 17 bases sitting between them. This CDR3 has 15 residues. For the CDR3, the DNA is TGTGCCAGCAGCTTAGTTAGGAACAGGGCTGAGGAGCAGTTCTTC. Amino acids: CASSLVRNRAEEQFF.

This chain connects TRBV4-1 to TRBJ2-1, with 9 bases lining up with TRBD2. From germline, CDR1 is MGHRA and CDR2 YSYEKL. This CDR3 comprises 15 residues. With V trimmed by 7 bases and J by 4 bases, 8 bases remained unmatched. CDR3 sequence (DNA): TGCGCCAGCAACGCCGCGGGGGGGGATTACAATGAGCAGTTCTTC. It translates to CASNAAGGDYNEQFF.

This sequence joins TRBV4-1 and TRBJ1-1; TRBD1 might be the D (6 bases). Germline CDR1 MGHRA, CDR2 YSYEKL. The V end lost 0 bases, the J end lost 1 base, and 12 bases lay between the germline ends. The CDR3 runs to 16 residues. The CDR3 DNA sequence: TGCGCCAGCAGCCAAGAGGGGGCAGGGACGAACACTGAAGCTTTCTTT. Protein product: CASSQEGAGTNTEAFF.

The rearrangement joins TRBV18 to TRBJ1-6; D unclear. This CDR3 region has 14 residues. CDR1 and CDR2 from the germline V gene are KGHSH and LQKENI. V was cut by 3 bases and J by 1 base, with 4 bases left in between. In nucleotides, the CDR3 is TGTGCCAGCTCACCCGAGTCCTATAATTCACCCCTCCACTTT. The encoded protein is CASSPESYNSPLHF.

V gene TRBV9 combines with J gene TRBJ2-1; a possible D gene is TRBD1 (5 bases). CDR3 size: 16 residues. Germline V gene sequence: CDR1 SGDLS, CDR2 YYNGEE. Deletions cut 1 base from V and 8 bases from J, with 19 bases between. CDR3: CASSVTSRLLRDEQFF. CDR3 bases: TGTGCCAGCAGCGTAACCTCCCGACTGCTCAGGGATGAGCAGTTCTTC.

The chain has TRBV5-4 and TRBJ2-1; no definite D call. CDR1 is SGHNT and CDR2 is YYREEE in the germline V gene (reference sequence). V was trimmed by 5 bases and J by 3 bases, leaving 9 bases between them. This CDR3 comprises 13 residues. The chain's CDR3 is CASRGWGYNEQFF. CDR3 in DNA: TGTGCCAGCAGGGGGTGGGGCTACAATGAGCAGTTCTTC.

The chain carries TRBV5-1 and TRBJ1-6, with unresolved D. This CDR3 spans 17 amino acids. The ends were cut back, 0 bases at V and 1 base at J, with 11 bases in the middle. Germline loops: CDR1 SGHRS, CDR2 YFSETQ. This chain's CDR3 is CASSLEASNSYNSPLHF. CDR3 in DNA: TGCGCCAGCAGCTTGGAGGCGTCCAATTCCTATAATTCACCCCTCCACTTT.

This chain connects TRBV5-1 to TRBJ2-2, with D maybe TRBD1 (5 bases). Per the germline V gene, CDR1 is SGHRS and CDR2 is YFSETQ. CDR3 length: 15 residues. Trimming pared 1 base from V and 5 bases from J, leaving 12 bases between. The CDR3 sequence: CASSLFRGRTGELFF. The CDR3 bases are TGCGCCAGCAGCTTGTTTAGGGGTCGGACCGGGGAGCTGTTTTTT.

The genes are TRBV21-1 and TRBJ1-3. TRBV21-1 is reported as a pseudogene. The CDR3 covers 17 residues. The CDR3, as DNA: TGTGCCAGCAGCAAAGGCGGACGCCAGAGCTCTGGAAACACCATATATTTT. As protein: CASSKGGRQSSGNTIYF.

The chain joins TRBV7-9 to TRBJ2-1; D assignment may be TRBD1 or TRBD2 (5 bases each). Trimming took off 1 base at V and 1 base at J, with 11 bases between the two ends. The length of the CDR3 is 16 residues. Germline V gene sequence: CDR1 SEHNR, CDR2 FQNEAQ (reference sequence). CDR3: CASSLVPGPSYNEQFF. The CDR3 DNA reads TGTGCCAGCAGCTTAGTGCCGGGACCTTCCTACAATGAGCAGTTCTTC. Full variable domain (outside the CDR3, taken from reference TRBV7-9 and TRBJ2-1): DTGVSQNPRHKITKRGQNVTFRCDPISEHNRLYWYRQTLGQGPEFLTYFQNEAQLEKSRLLSDRFSAERPKGSFSTLEIQRTEQGDSAMYLCASSLVPGPSYNEQFFGPGTRLTVL.

The chain employs TRBV7-6 and TRBJ2-5; D remains unclear. The CDR3 totals 13 residues. The germline V and J ends were trimmed by 3 bases and 1 base, with 6 bases remaining between them. Per germline, CDR1 SGHVS and CDR2 FNYEAQ. CDR3 protein: CASSFVAQETQYF. Here the CDR3 DNA reads TGTGCCAGCAGCTTCGTAGCCCAAGAGACCCAGTACTTC.

This clone was detected only once. The DNA for the CDR3 is TGTGCCAGCAGCATTGACGGCCCGGGCGCTGGCTACACCTTC. Translation gives CASSIDGPGAGYTF. This chain links TRBV5-8 with TRBJ1-2; D gene uncertain. CDR1 and CDR2 from the germline V gene are SGHTS and YDEGEE. V lost 4 bases to trimming and J lost 7 bases, with 17 bases between them. This CDR3 is 14 amino acids long.

This chain connects TRBV19 to TRBJ2-2; 7 nucleotides agree with TRBD1. The CDR3 contains 17 residues. From germline, CDR1 is LNHDA and CDR2 SQIVND (reference sequence). Trimming at V came to 5 bases and at J to 0 bases, leaving 9 bases not matched to a gene. The CDR3 is CASSWGQPFANTGELFF. The CDR3 nucleotides are TGTGCCAGTAGTTGGGGACAGCCCTTTGCGAACACCGGGGAGCTGTTTTTT.

The chain has TRBV10-2 and TRBJ2-3; 9 bases match TRBD2. CDR3 length equals 17 residues. The J segment lost 7 bases and the V segment lost 6 bases, leaving 17 bases of the junction unmatched. Germline CDR1 WSHSY, CDR2 SAAADI. The CDR3 loop is CASRGSGGPFPGNTQYF. CDR3 sequence (DNA): TGCGCCAGCAGGGGTAGCGGGGGTCCCTTTCCCGGGAATACGCAGTATTTT.

This clone was seen a single time. This chain connects TRBV6-6 to TRBJ2-3; D is possibly TRBD2 (5 bases). Deletions cut 6 bases from V and 5 bases from J, with 9 bases between. Germline CDR1 is MNHNY and CDR2 is SVGAGI (reference sequence). The CDR3 is made up of 12 amino acids. The CDR3 DNA reads TGTGCCAGCAGGATCGGGGTAGATACGCAGTATTTT. Translated, it gives CASRIGVDTQYF.

V usage is TRBV12-3 or TRBV12-4 and J usage is TRBJ2-1, with D tentatively TRBD1 (6 bases). V lost 11 bases and J lost 5, with 13 bases in between. The CDR3 has 12 residues. DNA of the CDR3: TGTGCCTGCACGGACAGAGACAATGAGCAGTTCTTC. Encoded protein: CACTDRDNEQFF.

V gene TRBV6-1 combines with J gene TRBJ1-4; the match to TRBD1 covers 8 bases. V was clipped by 2 bases and J by 8 bases; unmatched bases: 7. CDR3 length: 15 amino acids. CDR1 is MNHNS and CDR2 is SASEGT in the germline V gene. CDR3 sequence: CASSENGQGWEKLFF. CDR3 sequence (DNA): TGTGCCAGCAGTGAAAACGGACAGGGTTGGGAAAAACTGTTTTTT.

The gene calls are TRBV5-8 and TRBJ2-5; D unclear. Per germline, CDR1 SGHTS and CDR2 YDEGEE. There are 15 residues in the CDR3. V was pared by 2 bases and J by 3 bases, with 14 bases between. The CDR3: CASSFRSRFEETQYF. Here the CDR3 DNA reads TGTGCCAGCAGCTTTAGAAGTAGGTTTGAAGAGACCCAGTACTTC. Together with reference TRBV5-8 and TRBJ2-5, the CDR3 gives the full variable domain: EAGVTQSPTHLIKTRGQQATLRCSPISGHTSVYWYQQALGLGLQFLLWYDEGEERNRGNFPPRFSGRQFPNYSSELNVNALELEDSALYLCASSFRSRFEETQYFGPGTRLLVL.

This chain links TRBV6-5 with TRBJ1-3; D gene unclear. Between the trimmed V and J ends, which lost 7 bases and 0 bases, there was a span of 4 bases. Germline lookup yields CDR1 MNHEY and CDR2 SVGAGI. This CDR3 region has 12 residues. In DNA, the CDR3 is TGTGCCAGCACGAGCTCTGGAAACACCATATATTTT. Its protein is CASTSSGNTIYF.

The V gene is TRBV10-3, the J gene TRBJ2-7; D is unclear. V lost 6 bases to trimming and J lost 2 bases, with 14 bases between them. CDR3 length: 14 residues. The germline gives CDR1 ENHRY, CDR2 SYGVKD. CDR3 sequence (DNA): TGTGCCATCAGCGTCAATCCTGGGGCCTACGAGCAGTACTTC. It encodes CAISVNPGAYEQYF.

The chain joins TRBV11-2 to TRBJ1-3, with D maybe TRBD1 (5 bases). Germline V lookup: CDR1 SGHAT, CDR2 FQNNGV. The CDR3 length is 15 residues. Trimming stripped 5 bases from V and 2 bases from J, with 13 bases between. The CDR3 DNA sequence: TGTGCCAGCAGCCGAGGGACCCTGCCTGGAAACACCATATATTTT. This codes for CASSRGTLPGNTIYF.

The CDR3 is CASSQVRTPTGELFF. In DNA, the CDR3 is TGCGCCAGCAGCCAAGTACGGACCCCCACCGGGGAGCTGTTTTTT. The gene calls are TRBV4-1 and TRBJ2-2, with D unclear. V lost 1 base and J 4 bases, leaving 10 bases between the germline ends. Germline V gives CDR1 MGHRA, CDR2 YSYEKL. This CDR3 region has 15 residues.

This clone has ten or more counts. Other DNA sequences in this specimen translate into the identical CDR3. The rearrangement joins TRBV4-3 to TRBJ2-6, with D tentatively TRBD2 (5 bases). Germline lookup yields CDR1 LGHNA and CDR2 YSLEER. The CDR3 sequence is 16 residues long. V was pared by 0 bases and J by 0 bases, with 6 bases between. The CDR3 sequence: CASSQDAGSGANVLTF. CDR3 nucleotides: TGCGCCAGCAGCCAAGACGCGGGCTCTGGGGCCAACGTCCTGACTTTC.

This chain connects TRBV18 to TRBJ2-5; no firm D call. This CDR3 is 14 amino acids long. Per the germline V gene, CDR1 is KGHSH and CDR2 is LQKENI. Deletions cut 2 bases from V and 3 bases from J, with 10 bases between. The chain's CDR3 is CASSPSRTEETQYF. CDR3 sequence (DNA): TGTGCCAGCTCACCAAGCAGGACGGAAGAGACCCAGTACTTC.

The rearrangement links TRBV11-3 to TRBJ2-1; D perhaps matches TRBD1 (5 bases). The CDR3 extends over 12 amino acids. CDR1 SGHNT and CDR2 YENEEA come from the germline V gene. Trimming pared 0 bases from V and 8 bases from J, leaving 5 bases between. CDR3 sequence reads: CASSLEGDEQFF. The CDR3, as DNA: TGTGCCAGCAGCTTAGAAGGGGATGAGCAGTTCTTC.

The count of this clone is one. J is TRBJ1-4 and V is TRBV5-1; 10 bases are a match to TRBD1. Germline trimming cut 0 bases from V and 5 bases from J; bases unmatched to any gene: 4. Germline V gene data show CDR1 as SGHRS and CDR2 as YFSETQ. CDR3 length: 16 amino acids. CDR3 sequence reads: CASSLGQGAANEKLFF. The CDR3 region has the DNA TGCGCCAGCAGCTTGGGACAGGGGGCGGCAAATGAAAAACTGTTTTTT.